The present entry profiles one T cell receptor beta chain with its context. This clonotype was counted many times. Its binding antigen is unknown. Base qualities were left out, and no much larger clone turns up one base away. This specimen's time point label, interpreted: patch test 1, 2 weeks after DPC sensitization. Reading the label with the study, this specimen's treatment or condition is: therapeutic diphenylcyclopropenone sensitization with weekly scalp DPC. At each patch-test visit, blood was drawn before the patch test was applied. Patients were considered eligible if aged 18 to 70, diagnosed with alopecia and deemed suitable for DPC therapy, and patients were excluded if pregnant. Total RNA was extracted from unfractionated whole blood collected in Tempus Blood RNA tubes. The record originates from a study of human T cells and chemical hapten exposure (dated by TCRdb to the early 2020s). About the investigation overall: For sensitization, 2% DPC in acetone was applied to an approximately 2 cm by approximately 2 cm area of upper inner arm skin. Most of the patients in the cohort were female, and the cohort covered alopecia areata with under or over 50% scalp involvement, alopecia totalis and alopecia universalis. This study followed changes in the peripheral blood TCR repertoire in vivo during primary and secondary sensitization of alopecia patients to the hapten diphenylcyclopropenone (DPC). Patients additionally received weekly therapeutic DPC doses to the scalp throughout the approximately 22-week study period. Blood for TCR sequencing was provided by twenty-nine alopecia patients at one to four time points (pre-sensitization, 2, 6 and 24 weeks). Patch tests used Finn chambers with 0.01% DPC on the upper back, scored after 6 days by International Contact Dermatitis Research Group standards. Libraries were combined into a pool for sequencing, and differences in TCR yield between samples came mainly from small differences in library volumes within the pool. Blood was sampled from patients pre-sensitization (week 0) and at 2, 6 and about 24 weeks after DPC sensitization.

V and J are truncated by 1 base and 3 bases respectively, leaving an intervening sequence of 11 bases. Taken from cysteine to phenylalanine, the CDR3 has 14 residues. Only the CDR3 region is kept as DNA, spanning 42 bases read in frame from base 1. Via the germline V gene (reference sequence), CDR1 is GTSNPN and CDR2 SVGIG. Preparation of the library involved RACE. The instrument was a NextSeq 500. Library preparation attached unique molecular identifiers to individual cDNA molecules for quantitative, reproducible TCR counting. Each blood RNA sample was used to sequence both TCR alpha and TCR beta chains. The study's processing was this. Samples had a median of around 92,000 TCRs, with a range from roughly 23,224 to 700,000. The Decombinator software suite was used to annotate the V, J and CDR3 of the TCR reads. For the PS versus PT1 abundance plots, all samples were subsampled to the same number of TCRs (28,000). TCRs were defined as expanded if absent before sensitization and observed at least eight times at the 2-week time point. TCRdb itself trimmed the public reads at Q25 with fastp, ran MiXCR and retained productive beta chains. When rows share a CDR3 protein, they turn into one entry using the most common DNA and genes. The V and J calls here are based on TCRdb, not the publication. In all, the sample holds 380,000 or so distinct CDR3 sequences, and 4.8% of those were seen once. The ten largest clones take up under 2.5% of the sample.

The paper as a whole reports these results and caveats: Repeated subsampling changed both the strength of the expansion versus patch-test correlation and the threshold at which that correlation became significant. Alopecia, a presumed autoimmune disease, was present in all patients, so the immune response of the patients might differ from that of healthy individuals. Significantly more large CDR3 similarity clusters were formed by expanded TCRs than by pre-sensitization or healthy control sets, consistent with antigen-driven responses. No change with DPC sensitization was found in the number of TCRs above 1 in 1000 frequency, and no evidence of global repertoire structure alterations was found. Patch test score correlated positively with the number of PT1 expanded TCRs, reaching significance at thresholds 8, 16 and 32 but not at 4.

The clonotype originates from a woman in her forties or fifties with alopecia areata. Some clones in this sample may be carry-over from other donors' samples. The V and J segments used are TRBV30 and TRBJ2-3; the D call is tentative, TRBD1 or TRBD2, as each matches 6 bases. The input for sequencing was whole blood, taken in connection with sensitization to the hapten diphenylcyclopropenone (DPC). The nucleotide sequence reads TGTGCCTGGAGTGGGATAGGGGGGACAGATACGCAGTATTTT. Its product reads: CAWSGIGGTDTQYF.